This TCR beta chain originates from a study of cytomegalovirus exposure and HLA in healthy donors. Study-level background: Drawn from HLA-typed donors, around 85 million unique TCRs were held in an early data release.

Germline CDR1 SGHNT, CDR2 YYREEE (reference sequence). The trim removed 2 bases at V and 5 bases at J, leaving 11 bases unmatched. The CDR3 length is 16 residues. PCR amplification relied on 60 Vbeta primers (plus 13 Jbeta primers). Generated by immunoSEQ multiplex PCR, the TCRdb table keeps only in-frame clones and is missing some. Here the sample spans 220,000 or so clones, around 83% being singletons. The sample was PBMCs. The V gene is TRBV5-4, the J gene TRBJ1-1; 8 nucleotides line up with TRBD1. This TCR came from a woman in her 40s in good health and CMV-seronegative. In nucleotides, the CDR3 is TGTGCCAGCAGCTTCCGACCAGGACAGGGAATGACTGAAGCTTTCTTT. It encodes CASSFRPGQGMTEAFF.